This T cell receptor beta chain was observed in a study of T cells in Graves' hyperthyroidism and ophthalmopathy. Study overall: Peripheral blood samples were taken at initial diagnosis, prior to any treatment. Findings of the study overall: Most thyroid clonotypes expanded above 0.001 appeared in blood too. In the analysis, a 13 V-J model separated ophthalmopathy from stable hyperthyroidism.

CDR1 and CDR2 from the germline V gene are SGHTS and YDEGEE. The CDR3 runs 12 residues. The V and J ends lost 5 bases and 4 bases respectively, with 7 bases between them. RNA transcripts yielded amplified TCR beta CDR3 regions. First-round RT-PCR targeting the TCR CDR3 was performed with the HTBI primer set. TCRdb re-called the multiplex PCR reads through MiXCR, storing one row per CDR3 protein. The data contain 600,000 or so distinct CDR3 sequences, about 16% of them singletons. Diagnosing involved the use of clinical symptoms, serum thyroxine and TRAb, thyroid ultrasound and orbital computed tomography. This clonotype has a count of ten or more. What it binds is unknown.

This clonotype originated in a woman in her twenties or thirties with Graves' hyperthyroidism. This rearrangement joins TRBV5-8 to TRBJ2-1; D uncertain. Sequenced: blood. The CDR3 coding sequence is TGTGCCAGCAGACCTGCGTACAATGAGCAGTTCTTC. Amino acids: CASRPAYNEQFF.